This record concerns one T cell receptor beta chain sequence. What it binds is not known. This table comes from immunoSEQ multiplex PCR, and its TCRdb copy is limited to in-frame clones, with some not included. Seen here are roughly 120,000 clones, approximately 91% observed once, and the top ten hold about a sixth. The CDR3 has 15 amino acids. The V segment lost 2 bases and the J segment 6 bases; nucleotides outside the gene matches: 4. Per germline, CDR1 MNHEY and CDR2 SVGEGT. This sample is part of a study of T cell responses to AZD1222 COVID-19 vaccine. Study background: Recipients boosted at about 4 weeks or about 12 weeks are pooled. Whole-study results and caveats: Clonal diversity was possibly underestimated, and white British individuals and females predominated among donors. Two AZD1222 doses significantly raised spike-specific TCR breadth and depth over controls.

The source material was peripheral blood, sampled on day 0 of AZD1222 vaccination. V gene TRBV6-2 or TRBV6-3 combines with J gene TRBJ1-6; 7 nucleotides agree with TRBD1. This receptor was obtained from an adult in good health. This CDR3 reads CASSYDGTVNSPLHF. The CDR3 coding sequence is TGTGCCAGCAGTTACGATGGGACAGTTAATTCACCCCTCCACTTT.